Included here is one TCR beta chain sequence, with context. TCRdb reprocessed the reads with MiXCR, giving one entry per CDR3 protein. This table has under 600,000 distinct CDR3 sequences, about 17% appearing once. The data were obtained in a study of T cell repertoires in cytomegalovirus infection. This CDR3 is 13 amino acids long. V gave up 4 bases and J gave up 4 bases, with 11 bases separating them. Per germline, CDR1 LNHNV and CDR2 YYDKDF (reference sequence). The V gene is TRBV15, the J gene TRBJ2-7; tentatively, D is TRBD1 (6 bases). The sequence derives from a human donor in good health (CMV status not recorded). Some clones in this sample may be carry-over from other donors' samples. What was sequenced was CD8+ T cells from PBMCs. The CDR3 region has the DNA TGTGCCACCAGCACGCAGGACAGATACGAGCAGTACTTC. Protein: CATSTQDRYEQYF.